Listed below are T cell receptor beta chains from one sample, sequenced in a study of blood T cell repertoires in COVID-19. Measured with immunoSEQ multiplex PCR; TCRdb has only the in-frame clones, and not every one. There are roughly 39,000 clones in the sample; roughly 86% occur only once, and around a fifth lies in the top ten. The sample was peripheral blood. The receptors originated from a man aged 50-59 years in a cohort sampled during active COVID-19. The CDR3 runs from the conserved cysteine through the conserved F or W. The D gene is left open where the match is weak. Expanded clones are given a class, and other clones once, few, many or no size at all.

d_gene: .
abundance: .
v_gene: TRBV7-6
j_gene: TRBJ2-2
CDR3nt: TGTGCCAGCAGCTTAGTCGGTCGGCAGGGAAGAGGTACCGGGGAGCTGTTTTTT
CDR3aa: CASSLVGRQGRGTGELFF

d_gene: TRBD1
abundance: .
v_gene: TRBV30
j_gene: TRBJ1-2
CDR3nt: TGTGCCTGGAGTGTAAGATGGGGGAGGGGACAGGACTACACCTTC
CDR3aa: CAWSVRWGRGQDYTF

d_gene: TRBD2
abundance: .
v_gene: TRBV7-8
j_gene: TRBJ2-3
CDR3nt: TGTGCCAGCAGCTTAGCGCTAGCGGGGGTAGGAGATACGCAGTATTTT
CDR3aa: CASSLALAGVGDTQYF

d_gene: .
abundance: .
v_gene: TRBV7-9
j_gene: TRBJ2-2
CDR3nt: TGTGCCAGCAGCCCTCCCGGGGAGCTGTTTTTT
CDR3aa: CASSPPGELFF

d_gene: .
abundance: once
v_gene: TRBV6-1
j_gene: TRBJ1-1
CDR3nt: TGTGCCAGCAGTGAAGGTCCGGGCCCCCCAAGCGGGGCTTTCTTT
CDR3aa: CASSEGPGPPSGAFF

d_gene: .
abundance: .
v_gene: TRBV18
j_gene: TRBJ1-1
CDR3nt: TGTGCCAGCTCAGGAACAGGCCTGGCTACTGAGGCTTTCTTT
CDR3aa: CASSGTGLATEAFF

d_gene: .
abundance: few
v_gene: TRBV5-4
j_gene: TRBJ2-7
CDR3nt: TGTGCCAGCAGCTTGGGAACTGGAGGGTACTACGAGCAGTACTTC
CDR3aa: CASSLGTGGYYEQYF

d_gene: .
abundance: .
v_gene: TRBV19
j_gene: TRBJ2-1
CDR3nt: TGTGCCAGTAGCCCCTTTGCGGGAAGAACCTACAATGAGCAGTTCTTC
CDR3aa: CASSPFAGRTYNEQFF

d_gene: TRBD1
abundance: .
v_gene: TRBV28
j_gene: TRBJ2-1
CDR3nt: TGTGCCAGCAGTGGGGACAGGGAATTCGATGAGCAGTTCTTC
CDR3aa: CASSGDREFDEQFF

d_gene: .
abundance: .
v_gene: TRBV3-1/TRBV3-2
j_gene: TRBJ2-2
CDR3nt: TGTGCCAGCAGCCAATGGGACACCGACACCGGGGAGCTGTTTTTT
CDR3aa: CASSQWDTDTGELFF

d_gene: .
abundance: .
v_gene: TRBV7-2
j_gene: TRBJ2-5
CDR3nt: TGTGCCAGCAGCTTAGTGGGGAGGGAGACCCAGTACTTC
CDR3aa: CASSLVGRETQYF

d_gene: .
abundance: few
v_gene: TRBV10-3
j_gene: TRBJ2-1
CDR3nt: TGTGCCATCAGCGCAGGTAATGAGCAGTTCTTC
CDR3aa: CAISAGNEQFF

d_gene: .
abundance: .
v_gene: TRBV30
j_gene: TRBJ1-2
CDR3nt: TGTGCCTGGAGTGGAGTAGGGAGGGACTATGGCTACACCTTC
CDR3aa: CAWSGVGRDYGYTF

d_gene: TRBD1
abundance: .
v_gene: TRBV24-1
j_gene: TRBJ1-2
CDR3nt: TGTGCCACCAGTGATTCGACAGGGGTGGGCTACACCTTC
CDR3aa: CATSDSTGVGYTF

d_gene: .
abundance: once
v_gene: TRBV27
j_gene: TRBJ1-2
CDR3nt: TGTGCCAGCAGTTCCGGACCCCAGGGCTATGGCTACACCTTC
CDR3aa: CASSSGPQGYGYTF

d_gene: .
abundance: few
v_gene: TRBV7-9
j_gene: TRBJ1-6
CDR3nt: TGTGCCAGCAGACAATCAACGGGGGGCTCCTATAATTCACCCCTCCACTTT
CDR3aa: CASRQSTGGSYNSPLHF

d_gene: .
abundance: .
v_gene: TRBV28
j_gene: TRBJ1-1
CDR3nt: TGTGCCAGCAGTCAGCGGGAGGAGTACACTGAAGCTTTCTTT
CDR3aa: CASSQREEYTEAFF

d_gene: .
abundance: .
v_gene: TRBV13
j_gene: TRBJ2-5
CDR3nt: TGTGCCAGCAGCTTAAGGGGACTGCAAGAGACCCAGTACTTC
CDR3aa: CASSLRGLQETQYF

d_gene: TRBD1
abundance: .
v_gene: TRBV2
j_gene: TRBJ1-1
CDR3nt: TGTGCCAGCAGTCCGGGACAGGGAACTGAAGCTTTCTTT
CDR3aa: CASSPGQGTEAFF

d_gene: TRBD2
abundance: .
v_gene: TRBV11-3
j_gene: TRBJ2-5
CDR3nt: TGTGCCAGTCGGGGGGGCCAAGAGACCCAGTACTTC
CDR3aa: CASRGGQETQYF

d_gene: .
abundance: .
v_gene: TRBV6-5
j_gene: TRBJ1-4
CDR3nt: TGTGCCAGCAGTTACGGCAGGGGTTTGGAAAAACTGTTTTTT
CDR3aa: CASSYGRGLEKLFF

d_gene: .
abundance: .
v_gene: TRBV27
j_gene: TRBJ2-7
CDR3nt: TGTGCCAGCAGTATCCTCGCGACAGACTACGAGCAGTACTTC
CDR3aa: CASSILATDYEQYF

d_gene: TRBD1
abundance: .
v_gene: TRBV15
j_gene: TRBJ1-2
CDR3nt: TGTGCCACCAGCAGAGATCTTACGACAGGGGGGAGAGGTGGCTACACCTTC
CDR3aa: CATSRDLTTGGRGGYTF

d_gene: TRBD2
abundance: .
v_gene: TRBV7-2
j_gene: TRBJ2-7
CDR3nt: TGTGCCAGCAGCTCGACTAGCGGGGACTACGAGCAGTACTTC
CDR3aa: CASSSTSGDYEQYF

d_gene: .
abundance: .
v_gene: TRBV7-7
j_gene: TRBJ2-2
CDR3nt: TGTGCTAGCAGCCCCGGGACACCGAACACCGGGGAGCTGTTTTTT
CDR3aa: CASSPGTPNTGELFF

d_gene: TRBD2
abundance: .
v_gene: TRBV7-6
j_gene: TRBJ2-1
CDR3nt: TGTGCCAGCAGCTTACGGGCTAGCGGTTACAATGAGCAGTTCTTC
CDR3aa: CASSLRASGYNEQFF

d_gene: TRBD2
abundance: .
v_gene: TRBV4-3
j_gene: TRBJ2-1
CDR3nt: TGCGCCAGCAGCCAAGATTTCCTAGCGGGAAACAATGAGCAGTTCTTC
CDR3aa: CASSQDFLAGNNEQFF

d_gene: .
abundance: .
v_gene: TRBV6-6
j_gene: TRBJ1-5
CDR3nt: TGTGCCAGCAGTTACGGCGGGGTTTATCAGCCCCAGCATTTT
CDR3aa: CASSYGGVYQPQHF

d_gene: .
abundance: once
v_gene: TRBV6-5
j_gene: TRBJ2-5
CDR3nt: TGTGCCAGCAGTTACTCCAGGCTAGCCGGAGAGACCCAGTACTTC
CDR3aa: CASSYSRLAGETQYF

d_gene: TRBD2
abundance: .
v_gene: TRBV2
j_gene: TRBJ2-2
CDR3nt: TGTGCCAGCTCTAGCGGGAGTGGCACCGGGGAGCTGTTTTTT
CDR3aa: CASSSGSGTGELFF

d_gene: .
abundance: .
v_gene: TRBV6-1
j_gene: TRBJ1-3
CDR3nt: TGTGCCAGCAGTGAAACACTACAACCTTGGAGGGACACCATATATTTT
CDR3aa: CASSETLQPWRDTIYF

d_gene: TRBD2
abundance: .
v_gene: TRBV7-9
j_gene: TRBJ2-1
CDR3nt: TGTGCCAGCAGCTTAACTAGCGGGAGGTTTCCCTCCTACAATGAGCAGTTCTTC
CDR3aa: CASSLTSGRFPSYNEQFF

d_gene: .
abundance: .
v_gene: TRBV4-3
j_gene: TRBJ2-7
CDR3nt: TGCGCCAGCAGCCAAGACGGGGAGGTAGAGGGTGACGAGCAGTACTTC
CDR3aa: CASSQDGEVEGDEQYF

d_gene: TRBD2
abundance: .
v_gene: TRBV10-1
j_gene: TRBJ2-3
CDR3nt: TGCGCCAGCAGCAGGACTAGCGGGAGGGCCGGAGATACGCAGTATTTT
CDR3aa: CASSRTSGRAGDTQYF

d_gene: TRBD2
abundance: .
v_gene: TRBV19
j_gene: TRBJ2-5
CDR3nt: TGTGCCAGTAGTATAAGGGAACTAGCGGAAGAGACCCAGTACTTC
CDR3aa: CASSIRELAEETQYF

d_gene: TRBD1
abundance: medium-sized
v_gene: TRBV3-1/TRBV3-2
j_gene: TRBJ1-2
CDR3nt: TGTGCCAGCAGCCAAGATATGGCAGGGGGCCGTGGCTACACCTTC
CDR3aa: CASSQDMAGGRGYTF